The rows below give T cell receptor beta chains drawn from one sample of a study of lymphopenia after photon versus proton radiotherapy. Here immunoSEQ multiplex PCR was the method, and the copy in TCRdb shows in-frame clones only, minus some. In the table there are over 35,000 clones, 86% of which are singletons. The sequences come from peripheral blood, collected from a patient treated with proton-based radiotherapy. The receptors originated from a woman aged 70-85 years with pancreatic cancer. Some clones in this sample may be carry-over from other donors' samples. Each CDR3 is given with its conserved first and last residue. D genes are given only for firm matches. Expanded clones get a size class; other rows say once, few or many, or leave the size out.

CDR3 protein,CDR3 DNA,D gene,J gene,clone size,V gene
CASHRDRENIQPQHF,TGTGCCAGCCACCGGGACAGGGAAAATATTCAGCCCCAGCATTTT,TRBD1,TRBJ1-5,.,TRBV25-1
CASRGLGRNEQFF,TGTGCCAGTAGAGGTTTAGGGAGGAATGAGCAGTTCTTC,.,TRBJ2-1,few,TRBV19
CSGRTGADTQYF,TGCAGCGGGAGGACGGGAGCAGATACGCAGTATTTT,.,TRBJ2-3,.,TRBV29-1
CASSPGHRETQYF,TGTGCCAGCAGTCCCGGACATCGAGAGACCCAGTACTTC,.,TRBJ2-5,.,TRBV28
CASSLTSGNVDTQYF,TGTGCCAGCAGCTTGACTAGCGGGAATGTAGATACGCAGTATTTT,TRBD2,TRBJ2-3,.,TRBV5-4
CASSDRGLGGYTF,TGTGCCAGCTCGGACAGGGGGCTGGGTGGCTACACCTTC,TRBD1,TRBJ1-2,.,TRBV25-1
CSSVAGHLSEAFF,TGCAGCTCCGTGGCAGGGCACCTTTCTGAAGCTTTCTTT,.,TRBJ1-1,.,TRBV29-1
CAIKRGPINYGYTF,TGTGCCATCAAAAGGGGCCCGATAAACTATGGCTACACCTTC,.,TRBJ1-2,.,TRBV10-3
CASSPPTARGHEQFF,TGTGCCAGCTCACCACCGACGGCTAGGGGGCATGAGCAGTTCTTC,TRBD1,TRBJ2-1,.,TRBV18
CASSWGTATGELFF,TGTGCCAGCAGCTGGGGGACTGCCACCGGGGAGCTGTTTTTT,.,TRBJ2-2,.,TRBV5-5
CASCRLAGVGETQYF,TGTGCCAGCTGCAGACTAGCGGGAGTCGGAGAGACCCAGTACTTC,TRBD2,TRBJ2-5,.,TRBV6-1
CASSFTGILLSPLHF,TGTGCCAGCAGCTTTACAGGGATCCTTCTTTCACCCCTCCACTTT,.,TRBJ1-6,few,TRBV7-2
CASSSRQGVVDTQYF,TGCGCCAGCAGCTCAAGACAGGGGGTAGTAGATACGCAGTATTTT,TRBD1,TRBJ2-3,.,TRBV5-1
CASTSGSSYEQYF,TGTGCCAGCACCAGCGGGAGCTCCTACGAGCAGTACTTC,TRBD2,TRBJ2-7,.,TRBV6-1
CASSKGLAGNYNEQFF,TGTGCCAGCAGTAAGGGACTAGCGGGAAATTACAATGAGCAGTTCTTC,TRBD2,TRBJ2-1,.,TRBV27
CASSLDGAGGAYEQYF,TGTGCCAGCAGCTTGGATGGGGCGGGAGGGGCCTACGAGCAGTACTTC,TRBD2,TRBJ2-7,.,TRBV5-4
CASSPRDRGTMNTEAFF,TGTGCCAGCAGCCCCCGGGACAGGGGGACCATGAACACTGAAGCTTTCTTT,TRBD1,TRBJ1-1,.,TRBV5-5
CASSETAMNTEAFF,TGTGCCAGCAGTGAAACAGCTATGAACACTGAAGCTTTCTTT,.,TRBJ1-1,.,TRBV25-1
CAISETGTGGANTEAFF,TGTGCCATCAGTGAGACCGGGACAGGGGGCGCAAACACTGAAGCTTTCTTT,TRBD1,TRBJ1-1,once,TRBV10-3
CASSQPQGADTEAFF,TGCGCCAGCAGCCAACCACAGGGGGCGGACACTGAAGCTTTCTTT,TRBD1,TRBJ1-1,.,TRBV4-1
CASSPFGGGAGELFF,TGTGCCAGCAGCCCCTTCGGAGGAGGGGCCGGGGAGCTGTTTTTT,.,TRBJ2-2,.,TRBV7-9
CAISDSGGESDAQYF,TGTGCCATCAGTGATAGCGGGGGGGAGAGTGATGCGCAGTATTTT,TRBD2,TRBJ2-3,once,TRBV10-3
CASSLETFQETQYF,TGTGCCAGCAGCTTGGAGACTTTCCAAGAGACCCAGTACTTC,.,TRBJ2-5,.,TRBV5-4
CSAGQTIYEQYF,TGCAGCGCGGGACAGACCATCTACGAGCAGTACTTC,TRBD1,TRBJ2-7,.,TRBV29-1
CASSLSRGDTGELFF,TGCGCCAGCAGCTTATCCAGGGGAGATACCGGGGAGCTGTTTTTT,.,TRBJ2-2,.,TRBV5-1
CASSSPGADTEAFF,TGTGCCAGCAGTTCCCCAGGCGCGGACACTGAAGCTTTCTTT,.,TRBJ1-1,.,TRBV28
CASSRLAEETQYF,TGTGCCAGCAGTCGACTAGCGGAAGAGACCCAGTACTTC,TRBD2,TRBJ2-5,once,TRBV5-3
CASSLTRDNQPQHF,TGTGCCAGCAGTTTAACCAGGGATAATCAGCCCCAGCATTTT,.,TRBJ1-5,.,TRBV27
CASSQEWMDSSYNSPLHF,TGCGCCAGCAGCCAAGAGTGGATGGATAGCTCCTATAATTCACCCCTCCACTTT,.,TRBJ1-6,.,TRBV4-1
CASSLVSQGENEKLFF,TGTGCCAGCAGCTTGGTATCGCAGGGGGAGAATGAAAAACTGTTTTTT,TRBD1,TRBJ1-4,.,TRBV5-8
CASSPIGSGASGNQPQHF,TGTGCCAGCTCACCAATCGGATCAGGGGCGTCGGGCAATCAGCCCCAGCATTTT,.,TRBJ1-5,.,TRBV18
CASSLVRGYGYTF,TGTGCCAGCAGCCTCGTCAGGGGCTATGGCTACACCTTC,.,TRBJ1-2,.,TRBV11-2
CASKRTAESSSYEQYF,TGTGCCAGTAAAAGGACCGCCGAGTCGAGCTCCTACGAGCAGTACTTC,.,TRBJ2-7,.,TRBV19
CASSFSRTSGGPNEQFF,TGCGCCAGCAGCTTCTCACGGACTAGTGGGGGGCCCAATGAGCAGTTCTTC,.,TRBJ2-1,.,TRBV5-1
CSVEDPGTDTQYF,TGCAGCGTTGAAGACCCGGGGACAGATACGCAGTATTTT,.,TRBJ2-3,once,TRBV29-1
CASDDRGRNTEAFF,TGTGCCAGTGATGACAGGGGAAGGAACACTGAAGCTTTCTTT,TRBD1,TRBJ1-1,.,TRBV19
CASSLDRDNSPLHF,TGTGCCAGCAGCCTGGACAGGGACAATTCACCCCTCCACTTT,TRBD1,TRBJ1-6,.,TRBV4-2
CASTGLAGGQDEQFF,TGTGCCAGCACCGGACTAGCGGGAGGGCAAGATGAGCAGTTCTTC,TRBD2,TRBJ2-1,.,TRBV28
CASSWGLRTEAFF,TGTGCCAGCAGTTGGGGGCTGAGGACTGAAGCTTTCTTT,.,TRBJ1-1,.,TRBV28
CASSLPTKETQYF,TGTGCCAGCAGCTTACCCACAAAAGAGACCCAGTACTTC,.,TRBJ2-5,.,TRBV7-6